A selection of T cell receptor beta chains follows, all from one sample in a study of OX40 agonist ivuxolimab in advanced cancers. Sequencing used immunoSEQ multiplex PCR; TCRdb keeps in-frame clones, though not all of them. The sample records fewer than 55,000 clones, 81% being singletons. Sequenced here: CD4+ or CD8+ T cells sorted from blood, sampled in a trial of the OX40 agonist ivuxolimab. The receptors here all came from an adult with an advanced solid tumor such as melanoma, head and neck, liver or kidney cancer. Both conserved end residues are part of each CDR3. A D gene is named only where the DNA matches it firmly. Size is stated for part of the rows, as once, few or many counts, or as a class when the clone is expanded.

cdr3_aa: CASSWGDSKDTQYF
cdr3_nt: TGTGCCAGCAGCTGGGGGGACTCGAAAGATACGCAGTATTTT
d_call: NA
v_call: TRBV5-6
clone_size: NA
j_call: TRBJ2-3

cdr3_aa: CASSQEGQRILRTEAFF
cdr3_nt: TGTGCCAGCAGCCAAGAGGGACAGAGGATTTTAAGGACTGAAGCTTTCTTT
d_call: TRBD1
v_call: TRBV14
clone_size: NA
j_call: TRBJ1-1

cdr3_aa: CASSYGATNEQFF
cdr3_nt: TGTGCCAGCAGTTACGGGGCTACCAATGAGCAGTTCTTC
d_call: NA
v_call: TRBV6-5
clone_size: NA
j_call: TRBJ2-1

cdr3_aa: CASSLQGAVQPQHF
cdr3_nt: TGTGCCAGCAGCTTGCAAGGGGCGGTTCAGCCCCAGCATTTT
d_call: NA
v_call: TRBV5-6
clone_size: NA
j_call: TRBJ1-5

cdr3_aa: CASTRGLGPQHF
cdr3_nt: TGTGCCAGCACCCGGGGCTTGGGGCCCCAGCATTTT
d_call: NA
v_call: TRBV5-8
clone_size: NA
j_call: TRBJ1-5

cdr3_aa: CASSDRELGTEAFF
cdr3_nt: TGTGCCAGCAGTGACAGGGAGCTAGGCACTGAAGCTTTCTTT
d_call: NA
v_call: TRBV6-1
clone_size: once
j_call: TRBJ1-1

cdr3_aa: CASSILPGLGFYNEQFF
cdr3_nt: TGTGCCAGTAGTATACTTCCGGGACTAGGTTTTTACAATGAGCAGTTCTTC
d_call: TRBD2
v_call: TRBV19
clone_size: NA
j_call: TRBJ2-1

cdr3_aa: CASSQTGGWQPQHF
cdr3_nt: TGTGCCAGCAGCCAAACAGGGGGTTGGCAGCCCCAGCATTTT
d_call: TRBD1
v_call: TRBV7-2
clone_size: NA
j_call: TRBJ1-5

cdr3_aa: CASSLGGLTEAFF
cdr3_nt: TGTGCCAGCAGCTTAGGGGGACTCACTGAAGCTTTCTTT
d_call: NA
v_call: TRBV7-9
clone_size: NA
j_call: TRBJ1-1

cdr3_aa: CASQIRGSYEQYF
cdr3_nt: TGTGCCAGCCAAATCAGGGGCTCCTACGAGCAGTACTTC
d_call: NA
v_call: TRBV5-4
clone_size: NA
j_call: TRBJ2-7

cdr3_aa: CASSADRGPMDTEAFF
cdr3_nt: TGTGCCAGCAGCGCGGACAGGGGGCCTATGGACACTGAAGCTTTCTTT
d_call: TRBD1
v_call: TRBV5-4
clone_size: NA
j_call: TRBJ1-1

cdr3_aa: CASSLGESNTGELFF
cdr3_nt: TGTGCCAGCAGCTTAGGGGAGTCGAACACCGGGGAGCTGTTTTTT
d_call: NA
v_call: TRBV5-4
clone_size: medium-sized
j_call: TRBJ2-2

cdr3_aa: CASTGAYEQYF
cdr3_nt: TGTGCCAGCACAGGGGCCTACGAGCAGTACTTC
d_call: NA
v_call: TRBV28
clone_size: NA
j_call: TRBJ2-7

cdr3_aa: CASSQGLAGATDTQYF
cdr3_nt: TGTGCCAGCAGCCAGGGACTAGCGGGGGCCACAGATACGCAGTATTTT
d_call: TRBD2
v_call: TRBV7-7
clone_size: few
j_call: TRBJ2-3

cdr3_aa: CASSLNYEQYF
cdr3_nt: TGTGCCAGCAGCCTGAACTACGAGCAGTACTTC
d_call: NA
v_call: TRBV11-3
clone_size: NA
j_call: TRBJ2-7

cdr3_aa: CSAPPADCINEQYF
cdr3_nt: TGCAGCGCTCCACCCGCGGACTGTATCAACGAGCAGTACTTC
d_call: NA
v_call: TRBV29-1
clone_size: NA
j_call: TRBJ2-7

cdr3_aa: CASSLGQGNTDTQYF
cdr3_nt: TGTGCCAGCAGTTTAGGCCAGGGTAACACAGATACGCAGTATTTT
d_call: NA
v_call: TRBV28
clone_size: once
j_call: TRBJ2-3

cdr3_aa: CTGGTGDTGELFF
cdr3_nt: TGCACGGGAGGGACTGGGGACACCGGGGAGCTGTTTTTT
d_call: TRBD2
v_call: TRBV29-1
clone_size: NA
j_call: TRBJ2-2

cdr3_aa: CASSPQGLLSPLHF
cdr3_nt: TGTGCCAGCAGTCCACAGGGCCTCCTATCACCCCTCCACTTT
d_call: NA
v_call: TRBV28
clone_size: NA
j_call: TRBJ1-6

cdr3_aa: CASSFFGGGASDTQYF
cdr3_nt: TGTGCCAGCAGTTTTTTTGGCGGGGGGGCGTCAGATACGCAGTATTTT
d_call: TRBD2
v_call: TRBV6-5
clone_size: NA
j_call: TRBJ2-3

cdr3_aa: CASTPEGRGYTEAFF
cdr3_nt: TGTGCCAGCACTCCCGAGGGGCGGGGGTACACTGAAGCTTTCTTT
d_call: NA
v_call: TRBV27
clone_size: NA
j_call: TRBJ1-1

cdr3_aa: CASSLQTGGWAFF
cdr3_nt: TGTGCCAGCAGTTTACAGACAGGGGGCTGGGCTTTCTTT
d_call: TRBD1
v_call: TRBV27
clone_size: NA
j_call: TRBJ1-1

cdr3_aa: CASSQDSYNEQFF
cdr3_nt: TGTGCCAGCAGTCAGGACTCATACAATGAGCAGTTCTTC
d_call: NA
v_call: TRBV6-6
clone_size: NA
j_call: TRBJ2-1

cdr3_aa: CASSVLASNEQFF
cdr3_nt: TGTGCCAGCAGCGTACTAGCGAGTAATGAGCAGTTCTTC
d_call: TRBD2
v_call: TRBV27
clone_size: NA
j_call: TRBJ2-1

cdr3_aa: CASSLAGTATEAFF
cdr3_nt: TGTGCCAGCAGTTTGGCAGGGACGGCCACTGAAGCTTTCTTT
d_call: NA
v_call: TRBV28
clone_size: once
j_call: TRBJ1-1

cdr3_aa: CASSYLAEYQETQYF
cdr3_nt: TGTGCCAGCAGTTACCTGGCCGAGTACCAAGAGACCCAGTACTTC
d_call: NA
v_call: TRBV6-5
clone_size: NA
j_call: TRBJ2-5

cdr3_aa: CASSLSIAKNIQYF
cdr3_nt: TGTGCCAGCAGTTTAAGTATAGCCAAAAACATTCAGTACTTC
d_call: NA
v_call: TRBV28
clone_size: NA
j_call: TRBJ2-4

cdr3_aa: CASSQVFSTEAFF
cdr3_nt: TGCGCCAGCAGCCAAGTTTTCAGCACTGAAGCTTTCTTT
d_call: NA
v_call: TRBV4-1
clone_size: NA
j_call: TRBJ1-1

cdr3_aa: CASALQLKRENTEAFF
cdr3_nt: TGTGCCAGCGCCCTACAATTAAAACGGGAGAACACTGAAGCTTTCTTT
d_call: NA
v_call: TRBV7-9
clone_size: NA
j_call: TRBJ1-1

cdr3_aa: CASSLEGVRVYEQYF
cdr3_nt: TGTGCCAGCAGCTTGGAAGGTGTCAGGGTCTACGAGCAGTACTTC
d_call: NA
v_call: TRBV5-4
clone_size: NA
j_call: TRBJ2-7

cdr3_aa: CSVEINAAGYEQYF
cdr3_nt: TGCAGCGTTGAAATCAACGCGGCAGGCTACGAGCAGTACTTC
d_call: NA
v_call: TRBV29-1
clone_size: NA
j_call: TRBJ2-7

cdr3_aa: CASSAWMGTEAFF
cdr3_nt: TGTGCCAGCAGCGCGTGGATGGGGACTGAAGCTTTCTTT
d_call: NA
v_call: TRBV7-8
clone_size: NA
j_call: TRBJ1-1

cdr3_aa: CASDWGDGNQPQHF
cdr3_nt: TGTGCCAGTGATTGGGGCGACGGCAATCAGCCCCAGCATTTT
d_call: NA
v_call: TRBV19
clone_size: NA
j_call: TRBJ1-5

cdr3_aa: CASSTGQGNQPQHF
cdr3_nt: TGTGCCAGTTCAACGGGACAGGGCAATCAGCCCCAGCATTTT
d_call: TRBD1
v_call: TRBV9
clone_size: NA
j_call: TRBJ1-5

cdr3_aa: CASQGFGFPEAFF
cdr3_nt: TGTGCCAGTCAGGGTTTCGGTTTTCCTGAAGCTTTCTTT
d_call: NA
v_call: TRBV2
clone_size: NA
j_call: TRBJ1-1

cdr3_aa: CASSLTTGGEEKLFF
cdr3_nt: TGTGCCAGCAGCTTAACGACAGGGGGTGAAGAAAAACTGTTTTTT
d_call: TRBD1
v_call: TRBV7-9
clone_size: NA
j_call: TRBJ1-4

cdr3_aa: CASSLAGQGDYGYTF
cdr3_nt: TGTGCCAGCAGCTTGGCCGGGCAGGGAGACTATGGCTACACCTTC
d_call: NA
v_call: TRBV5-6
clone_size: NA
j_call: TRBJ1-2

cdr3_aa: CAGREGGDNTEAFF
cdr3_nt: TGTGCCGGCCGAGAGGGCGGAGATAACACTGAAGCTTTCTTT
d_call: NA
v_call: TRBV6-1
clone_size: NA
j_call: TRBJ1-1

cdr3_aa: CASKSGELFF
cdr3_nt: TGTGCCAGTAAATCCGGGGAGCTGTTTTTT
d_call: NA
v_call: TRBV19
clone_size: once
j_call: TRBJ2-2

cdr3_aa: CAISEGGFEEKLFF
cdr3_nt: TGTGCCATCAGTGAGGGTGGGTTTGAGGAAAAACTGTTTTTT
d_call: NA
v_call: TRBV10-3
clone_size: NA
j_call: TRBJ1-4

cdr3_aa: CASSPNNEQFF
cdr3_nt: TGCGCCAGCAGCCCGAACAATGAGCAGTTCTTC
d_call: NA
v_call: TRBV5-1
clone_size: NA
j_call: TRBJ2-1

cdr3_aa: CASSAQNTGELFF
cdr3_nt: TGTGCCAGCAGCGCCCAGAACACCGGGGAGCTGTTTTTT
d_call: NA
v_call: TRBV9
clone_size: NA
j_call: TRBJ2-2

cdr3_aa: CASSPTSGSNHEQYF
cdr3_nt: TGTGCCAGCAGCCCTACTAGCGGGAGTAACCACGAGCAGTACTTC
d_call: TRBD2
v_call: TRBV9
clone_size: NA
j_call: TRBJ2-7

cdr3_aa: CASSYGPTEAFF
cdr3_nt: TGTGCCAGCAGTTACGGTCCCACTGAAGCTTTCTTT
d_call: NA
v_call: TRBV6-5
clone_size: few
j_call: TRBJ1-1

cdr3_aa: CSVMVAGDSYEQYF
cdr3_nt: TGCAGCGTTATGGTAGCGGGAGACAGCTACGAGCAGTACTTC
d_call: TRBD2
v_call: TRBV29-1
clone_size: once
j_call: TRBJ2-7

cdr3_aa: CASSYDTGGRAGELFF
cdr3_nt: TGTGCCAGCAGTTACGATACGGGGGGCCGGGCCGGGGAGCTGTTTTTT
d_call: NA
v_call: TRBV6-5
clone_size: NA
j_call: TRBJ2-2

cdr3_aa: CASSYTTANTGELFF
cdr3_nt: TGTGCCAGCAGCTACACCACGGCGAACACCGGGGAGCTGTTTTTT
d_call: NA
v_call: TRBV7-9
clone_size: NA
j_call: TRBJ2-2

cdr3_aa: CASSLFGMAEQFF
cdr3_nt: TGCGCCAGCAGCTTGTTTGGAATGGCTGAGCAGTTCTTC
d_call: NA
v_call: TRBV5-1
clone_size: NA
j_call: TRBJ2-1

cdr3_aa: CASSPMTSENTGELFF
cdr3_nt: TGCGCCAGCAGTCCCATGACTAGCGAAAACACCGGGGAGCTGTTTTTT
d_call: TRBD2
v_call: TRBV4-3
clone_size: NA
j_call: TRBJ2-2

cdr3_aa: CASSLHPYEQYF
cdr3_nt: TGTGCCAGCAGCTTACATCCTTACGAGCAGTACTTC
d_call: NA
v_call: TRBV11-2
clone_size: NA
j_call: TRBJ2-7

cdr3_aa: CASSLIGGTATGEQFF
cdr3_nt: TGTGCCAGCAGCCTTATAGGAGGAACAGCCACCGGTGAGCAGTTCTTC
d_call: NA
v_call: TRBV27
clone_size: NA
j_call: TRBJ2-1

cdr3_aa: CASSQEDRGPTNIQYF
cdr3_nt: TGCGCCAGCAGCCAAGAGGACAGGGGGCCAACAAACATTCAGTACTTC
d_call: TRBD1
v_call: TRBV4-1
clone_size: NA
j_call: TRBJ2-4

cdr3_aa: CASSLEADSNQPQHF
cdr3_nt: TGTGCCAGCAGTTTGGAGGCGGATAGCAATCAGCCCCAGCATTTT
d_call: NA
v_call: TRBV28
clone_size: once
j_call: TRBJ1-5

cdr3_aa: CASSLEVTAFQETQYF
cdr3_nt: TGTGCCAGCAGCTTAGAGGTCACCGCCTTCCAAGAGACCCAGTACTTC
d_call: NA
v_call: TRBV11-2
clone_size: NA
j_call: TRBJ2-5

cdr3_aa: CASSSAGVHSPLHF
cdr3_nt: TGTGCCAGCAGCTCTGCAGGGGTTCATTCACCCCTCCACTTT
d_call: NA
v_call: TRBV5-8
clone_size: NA
j_call: TRBJ1-6